The entry below gives a single T cell receptor beta chain sequence along with its context. The CDR3 has 15 residues. V dropped 0 bases and J dropped 3 bases, with 10 bases sitting between them. CDR1 SGDLS and CDR2 YYNGEE come from the germline V gene. The method was immunoSEQ multiplex PCR; TCRdb's version includes in-frame clones alone and lacks a portion of them. Of more than 450,000 clones listed, 79% are singletons. This sample was taken from a study of shared clonotypes between healthy human individuals. This receptor was obtained from a woman in her forties in good health. Some clones in this sample may be carry-over from other donors' samples. This rearrangement joins TRBV9 to TRBJ1-5; the D is unclear. Input material: PBMCs. The CDR3 spells CASSVGGEANQPQHF. CDR3 DNA sequence: TGTGCCAGCAGCGTAGGCGGGGAGGCCAATCAGCCCCAGCATTTT.